Detailed here is one T cell receptor beta chain. Its cognate antigen is unknown. Additional DNA sequences in this sample encode the identical CDR3. The run depth of the assay was deep. Genomic DNA (from each subset) was split evenly across several immunoSEQ plates. The assay was immunoSEQ multiplex PCR, and TCRdb's table has in-frame clones only and misses some. The repertoire holds 2 million to 2.5 million clones, with 85% to 95% as singletons. The sample comes from a study of shared clonotypes between healthy human individuals. Every contributor of samples was a Caucasian grown-up residing in Nashville, Tennessee. Findings of the study overall: Read depth was anticipated to influence clonotype sharing among donors.

This clonotype originated in a man in his late teens or twenties in good health. Some clones in this sample may be carry-over from other donors' samples. The sample comprised naive CD4+ T cells from PBMCs. Subset meaning: CD45RA+ positively selected.

For the CDR3, the DNA is TGTGCCAGCAGCTTAGCCCAGGGCACTGAAGCTTTCTTT. Its translation: CASSLAQGTEAFF. The chain employs TRBV7-2 and TRBJ1-1; D might be TRBD1 (5 bases). Germline V gene lookup returns CDR1 SGHTA and CDR2 FQGNSA. Trimming pared 0 bases from V and 4 bases from J, leaving 6 bases between. The CDR3 runs to 13 residues. The whole variable domain, remainder taken from reference TRBV7-2 and TRBJ1-1, is GAGVSQSPSNKVTEKGKDVELRCDPISGHTALYWYRQSLGQGLEFLIYFQGNSAPDKSGLPSDRFSAERTGGSVSTLTIQRTQQEDSAVYLCASSLAQGTEAFFGQGTRLTVV.